A selection of T cell receptor beta chains follows, all from one sample in a study of regulatory T cells in long-lasting Graves disease. Using its own MiXCR run on the multiplex PCR reads, TCRdb lists one record per CDR3 protein. The table shows fewer than 350,000 distinct CDR3 sequences, with under 20% occurring only once. The sequencing used peripheral blood mononuclear cells (PBMCs), collected at new diagnosis, from a patient treated with antithyroid drugs. Receptors were obtained from a female donor with Graves disease. Each CDR3 is given with its conserved first and last residue. The order of the fields is CDR3 DNA, CDR3 protein, clone size, D gene, V gene, J gene. D genes are given only for firm matches. Size tells how often a clone was seen (once, few, many) or the class of an expanded clone, and some rows leave it out.

DNA: TGCAGTGCTAGACCCGTCGGGAGGTCGCCCGCCGGGGAGCTGTTTTTT; CDR3: CSARPVGRSPAGELFF; size: .; D: TRBD2; V: TRBV20-1; J: TRBJ2-2
DNA: TGTGCCACCAGCTTTTTTGGGGGGGGGTTCACTGAAGCTTTCTTT; CDR3: CATSFFGGGFTEAFF; size: many; D: .; V: TRBV15; J: TRBJ1-1
DNA: TGTGCCAGCAGACCGAGCAGCGCGATCTCCTACAATGAGCAGTTCTTC; CDR3: CASRPSSAISYNEQFF; size: .; D: .; V: TRBV13; J: TRBJ2-1
DNA: TGTGCCAGCAGAAAAGCCGGGACTAGCGACAATTACTCTGGGGCCAACGTCCTGACTTTC; CDR3: CASRKAGTSDNYSGANVLTF; size: once; D: TRBD2; V: TRBV12-3/TRBV12-4; J: TRBJ2-6
DNA: TGTGCCAGCAGTTGGACTAGCGGGAGGCCCTACAATGAGCAGTTCTTC; CDR3: CASSWTSGRPYNEQFF; size: .; D: TRBD2; V: TRBV6-2/TRBV6-3; J: TRBJ2-1
DNA: TGTGCCAGTAGTATCGGGACAGGGAACGAGCAGTACTTC; CDR3: CASSIGTGNEQYF; size: many; D: TRBD1; V: TRBV19; J: TRBJ2-7
DNA: TGTGCCAGTTGGTCCCGCGGGTACACCGGGGAGCTGTTTTTT; CDR3: CASWSRGYTGELFF; size: .; D: .; V: TRBV19; J: TRBJ2-2
DNA: TGTGCCAGCAGCTTAGACCCTCTAGCGGCGACCGGGGGGGAGAATGAGCAGTTCTTC; CDR3: CASSLDPLAATGGENEQFF; size: many; D: TRBD2; V: TRBV7-8; J: TRBJ2-1
DNA: TGTGCCAGCAGCCTGCTAGCGGGGTGGTCGGGCACCGGGGAGCTGTTTTTT; CDR3: CASSLLAGWSGTGELFF; size: .; D: TRBD2; V: TRBV5-4; J: TRBJ2-2
DNA: TGTGCCAGCAGTTACTTTCGGGTCCTAGCGGGGGACAATGAGCAGTTCTTC; CDR3: CASSYFRVLAGDNEQFF; size: few; D: TRBD2; V: TRBV6-2/TRBV6-3; J: TRBJ2-1
DNA: TGTGCCAGCAGTGCCGGGACAGGGGTCTATCAGCCCCAGCATTTT; CDR3: CASSAGTGVYQPQHF; size: many; D: TRBD1; V: TRBV28; J: TRBJ1-5
DNA: TGTGCCAGCAGCGTCGCCCGACAGGCAAATGAGCAGTTCTTC; CDR3: CASSVARQANEQFF; size: few; D: .; V: TRBV9; J: TRBJ2-1
DNA: TGTGCCTGGAGTGATACAGGGTCCACTGAAGCTTTCTTT; CDR3: CAWSDTGSTEAFF; size: many; D: .; V: TRBV30; J: TRBJ1-1
DNA: TGCAGTGCTAATCCGGGAGGGAGCACAGATACGCAGTATTTT; CDR3: CSANPGGSTDTQYF; size: few; D: TRBD2; V: TRBV20-1; J: TRBJ2-3
DNA: TGTGCCAGCAACCCACTCAGGGGTGCAGGAGAGACCCAGTACTTC; CDR3: CASNPLRGAGETQYF; size: many; D: .; V: TRBV2; J: TRBJ2-5
DNA: TGTGCCAGCAGCCCCGGGGTAGCGGGACACAATGAGCAGTTCTTC; CDR3: CASSPGVAGHNEQFF; size: many; D: TRBD2; V: TRBV6-1; J: TRBJ2-1
DNA: TGTGCCGGCAGTTACGGGGTTGGTGTTAATGAAAAACTGTTTTTT; CDR3: CAGSYGVGVNEKLFF; size: many; D: .; V: TRBV27; J: TRBJ1-4
DNA: TGTGCCACCAGTGATTTGTTGGTTCCCTCGGGTGAGCAGTTCTTC; CDR3: CATSDLLVPSGEQFF; size: many; D: .; V: TRBV24-1; J: TRBJ2-1